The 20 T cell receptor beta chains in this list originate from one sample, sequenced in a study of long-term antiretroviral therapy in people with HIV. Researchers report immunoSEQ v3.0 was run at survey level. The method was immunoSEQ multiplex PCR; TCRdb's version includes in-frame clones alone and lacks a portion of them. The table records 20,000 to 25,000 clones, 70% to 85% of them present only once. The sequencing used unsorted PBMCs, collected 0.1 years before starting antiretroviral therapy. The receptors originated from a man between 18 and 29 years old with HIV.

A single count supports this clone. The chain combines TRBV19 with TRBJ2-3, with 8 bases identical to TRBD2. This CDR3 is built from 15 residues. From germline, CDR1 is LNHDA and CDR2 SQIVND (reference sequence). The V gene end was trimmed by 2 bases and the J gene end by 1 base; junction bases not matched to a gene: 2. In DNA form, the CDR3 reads TGTGCCAGTAGTATACTAGCGGGCCGCACAGATACGCAGTATTTT. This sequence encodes CASSILAGRTDTQYF.

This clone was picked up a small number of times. CDR3 bases: TGTGCCAGCAGGGAGACTAGCGGGAGCTACAATGAGCAGTTCTTC. Translated, it gives CASRETSGSYNEQFF. The chain is built from TRBV7-8 and TRBJ2-1; 12 nucleotides line up with TRBD2. The CDR3 is 15 amino acids. Per the germline V gene, CDR1 is SGHVS and CDR2 is FQNEAQ. Trimming cost V 6 bases and J 3 bases; bases outside gene matches: 3.

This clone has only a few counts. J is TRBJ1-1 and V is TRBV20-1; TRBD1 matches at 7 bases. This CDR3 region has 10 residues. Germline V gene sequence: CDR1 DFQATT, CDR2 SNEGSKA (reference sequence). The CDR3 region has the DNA TGCAGCTTGCGGGACAGTGAAGCTTTCTTT. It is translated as CSLRDSEAFF.

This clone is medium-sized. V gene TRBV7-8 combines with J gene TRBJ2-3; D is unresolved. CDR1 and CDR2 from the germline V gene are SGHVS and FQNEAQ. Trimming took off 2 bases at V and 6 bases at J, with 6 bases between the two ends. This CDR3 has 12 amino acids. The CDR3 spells CASSLRLDTQYF. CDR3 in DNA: TGTGCCAGCAGCTTAAGGTTGGATACGCAGTATTTT. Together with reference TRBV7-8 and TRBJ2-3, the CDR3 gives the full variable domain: GAGVSQSPRYKVAKRGQDVALRCDPISGHVSLFWYQQALGQGPEFLTYFQNEAQLDKSGLPSDRFFAERPEGSVSTLKIQRTQQEDSAVYLCASSLRLDTQYFGPGTRLTVL.

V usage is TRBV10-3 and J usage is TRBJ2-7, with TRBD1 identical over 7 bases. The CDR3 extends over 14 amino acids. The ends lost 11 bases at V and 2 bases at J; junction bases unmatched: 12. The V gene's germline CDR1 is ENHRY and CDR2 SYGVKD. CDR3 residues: CAAQPGTETYEQYF. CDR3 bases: TGTGCCGCGCAACCCGGGACAGAGACCTACGAGCAGTACTTC.

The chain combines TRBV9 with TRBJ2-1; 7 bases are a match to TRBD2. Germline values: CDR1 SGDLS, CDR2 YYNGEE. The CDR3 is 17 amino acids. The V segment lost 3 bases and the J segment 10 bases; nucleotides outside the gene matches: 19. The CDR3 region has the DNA TGTGCCAGCAGCGCCTCCCGTGGGGCTAGCGGCCTGGTAGAGCAGTTCTTC. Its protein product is CASSASRGASGLVEQFF.

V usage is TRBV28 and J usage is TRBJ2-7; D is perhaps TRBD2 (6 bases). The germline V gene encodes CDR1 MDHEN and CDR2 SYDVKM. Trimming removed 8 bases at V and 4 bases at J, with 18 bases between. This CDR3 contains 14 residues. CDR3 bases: TGTGCCAGCCGCTTACTAGCAGCAGATTACGAGCAGTACTTC. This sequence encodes CASRLLAADYEQYF.

CDR3 nucleotides: TGTGCCACCAGAGAGGGACTAGCGGAGCAAGAGACCCAGTACTTC. Protein product: CATREGLAEQETQYF. V usage is TRBV15 and J usage is TRBJ2-5, with 11 bases fitting TRBD2. Trimming at V came to 6 bases and at J to 2 bases, leaving 5 bases not matched to a gene. Germline V gene lookup returns CDR1 LNHNV and CDR2 YYDKDF (reference sequence). This CDR3 region has 15 residues. The full variable domain, in which reference TRBV15 and TRBJ2-5 provide the parts outside the CDR3, is DAMVIQNPRYQVTQFGKPVTLSCSQTLNHNVMYWYQQKSSQAPKLLFHYYDKDFNNEADTPDNFQSRRPNTSFCFLDIRSPGLGDTAMYLCATREGLAEQETQYFGPGTRLLVL.

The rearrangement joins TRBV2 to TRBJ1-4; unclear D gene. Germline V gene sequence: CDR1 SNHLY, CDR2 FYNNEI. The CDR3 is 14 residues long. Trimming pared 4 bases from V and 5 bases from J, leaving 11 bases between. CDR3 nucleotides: TGTGCCAGCAGTGTCAGATCCGTAAATGAAAAACTGTTTTTT. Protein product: CASSVRSVNEKLFF.

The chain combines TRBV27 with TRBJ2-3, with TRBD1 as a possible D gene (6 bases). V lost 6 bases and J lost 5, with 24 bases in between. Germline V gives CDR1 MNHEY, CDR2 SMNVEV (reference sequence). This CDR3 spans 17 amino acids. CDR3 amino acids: CASSNLASQGNIDTQYF. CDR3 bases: TGTGCCAGCAGCAACCTCGCGAGCCAGGGGAACATAGATACGCAGTATTTT.

CDR3 DNA: TGTGCCAGCAGCGAGAGACTTTCAAGCGGGCATACGCAGTATTTT. The encoded protein is CASSERLSSGHTQYF. The chain joins TRBV2 to TRBJ2-3; tentatively, D is TRBD2 (6 bases). The CDR3 consists of 15 residues. Germline CDR1 SNHLY, CDR2 FYNNEI. Trimming left V 6 bases short and J 7 bases short, with 20 bases between.

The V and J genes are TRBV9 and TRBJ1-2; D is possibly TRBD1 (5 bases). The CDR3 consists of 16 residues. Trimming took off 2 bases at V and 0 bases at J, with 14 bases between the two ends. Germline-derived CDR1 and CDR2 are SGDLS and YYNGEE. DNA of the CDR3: TGTGCCAGCAGCGTGGGCCCGGGACGGACTAACTATGGCTACACCTTC. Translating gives CASSVGPGRTNYGYTF.

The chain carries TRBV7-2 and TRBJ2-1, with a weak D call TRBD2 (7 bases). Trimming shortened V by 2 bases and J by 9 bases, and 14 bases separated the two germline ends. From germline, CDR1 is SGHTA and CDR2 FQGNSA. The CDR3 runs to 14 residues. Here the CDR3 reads CASSLNRGASEQFF. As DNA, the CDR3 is TGTGCCAGCAGCTTAAACCGGGGGGCCAGTGAGCAGTTCTTC. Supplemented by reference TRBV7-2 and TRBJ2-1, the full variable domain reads GAGVSQSPSNKVTEKGKDVELRCDPISGHTALYWYRQSLGQGLEFLIYFQGNSAPDKSGLPSDRFSAERTGGSVSTLTIQRTQQEDSAVYLCASSLNRGASEQFFGPGTRLTVL.

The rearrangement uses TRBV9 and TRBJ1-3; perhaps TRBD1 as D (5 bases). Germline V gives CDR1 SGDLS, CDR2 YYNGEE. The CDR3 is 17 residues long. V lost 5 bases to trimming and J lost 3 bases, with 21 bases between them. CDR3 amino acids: CASSLGPGGLYGNTIYF. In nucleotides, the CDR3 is TGTGCCAGCAGTTTAGGCCCCGGGGGGTTGTATGGAAACACCATATATTTT.

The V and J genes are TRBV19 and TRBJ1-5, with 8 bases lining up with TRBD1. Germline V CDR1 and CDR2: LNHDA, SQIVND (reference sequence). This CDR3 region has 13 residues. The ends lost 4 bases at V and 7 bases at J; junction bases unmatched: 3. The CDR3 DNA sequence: TGTGCCAGTAGTAAGCGACAGGGGCAGCCCCAGCATTTT. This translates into CASSKRQGQPQHF. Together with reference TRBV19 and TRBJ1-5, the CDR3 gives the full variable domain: DGGITQSPKYLFRKEGQNVTLSCEQNLNHDAMYWYRQDPGQGLRLIYYSQIVNDFQKGDIAEGYSVSREKKESFPLTVTSAQKNPTAFYLCASSKRQGQPQHFGDGTRLSIL.

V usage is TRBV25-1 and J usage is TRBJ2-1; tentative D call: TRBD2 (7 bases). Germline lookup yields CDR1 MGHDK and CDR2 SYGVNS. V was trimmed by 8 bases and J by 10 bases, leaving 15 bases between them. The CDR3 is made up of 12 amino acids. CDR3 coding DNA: TGTGCCAGCGGCGCGGGGGCCGAGGAGCAGTTCTTC. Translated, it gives CASGAGAEEQFF.

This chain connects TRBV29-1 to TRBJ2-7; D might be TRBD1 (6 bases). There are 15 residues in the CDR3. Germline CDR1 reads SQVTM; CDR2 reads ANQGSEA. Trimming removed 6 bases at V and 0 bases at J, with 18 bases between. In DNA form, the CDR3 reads TGCAGCGTCGACAGGAGAGGGGCCAGCTCCTACGAGCAGTACTTC. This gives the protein CSVDRRGASSYEQYF.

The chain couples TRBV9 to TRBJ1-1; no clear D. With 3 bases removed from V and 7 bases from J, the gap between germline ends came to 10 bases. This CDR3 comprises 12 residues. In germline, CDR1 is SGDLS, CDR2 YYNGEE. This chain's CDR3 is CASSDHDGEAFF. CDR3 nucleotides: TGTGCCAGCAGCGACCACGACGGTGAAGCTTTCTTT.

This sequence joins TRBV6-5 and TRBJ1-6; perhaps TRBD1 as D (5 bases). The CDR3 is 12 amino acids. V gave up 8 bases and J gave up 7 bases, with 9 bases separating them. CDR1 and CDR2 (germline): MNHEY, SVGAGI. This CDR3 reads CASAQDNSPLHF. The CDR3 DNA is TGTGCCAGCGCACAGGACAATTCACCCCTCCACTTT.

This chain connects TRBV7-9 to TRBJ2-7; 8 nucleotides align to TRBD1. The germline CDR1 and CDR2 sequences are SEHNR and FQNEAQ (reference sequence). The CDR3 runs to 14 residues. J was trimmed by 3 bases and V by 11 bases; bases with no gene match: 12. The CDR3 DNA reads TGTGCCTGTGGTATCGGGACAGGAGTCTACGAGCAGTACTTC. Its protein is CACGIGTGVYEQYF. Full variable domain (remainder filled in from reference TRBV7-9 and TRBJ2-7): DTGVSQNPRHKITKRGQNVTFRCDPISEHNRLYWYRQTLGQGPEFLTYFQNEAQLEKSRLLSDRFSAERPKGSFSTLEIQRTEQGDSAMYLCACGIGTGVYEQYFGPGTRLTVT.